This T cell receptor beta chain was recorded in a study of T cells after yellow fever vaccination. Study-level background: Low-cell-number fractions were prepared with SMART-Seq v4 Ultra Low Input. Regarding the study as a whole: Shared CD4/CD8 clonotypes were a small share, likely from convergent recombination. Abundant clonotypes from the bulk population could have been carried over as contaminants into FACS-sorted repertoires. The booster saw the reappearance of most primary-vaccination clones (around 96% CD4, 80% to 90% CD8).

TCRdb reprocessed the 5' RACE reads with MiXCR, giving one entry per CDR3 protein. The table has about 330,000 distinct CDR3 sequences, around 8.1% seen once. Comments on this clonotype: The antigen remains undetermined.

Trimming removed 4 bases at V and 0 bases at J, with 8 bases between. Looked up from germline, CDR1 is SQVTM and CDR2 is ANQGSEA. The CDR3 runs to 13 residues. The source of this sequence is a man aged 18 to 29 who received the YFV17D yellow fever vaccine. The V gene is TRBV29-1, the J gene TRBJ2-3; D uncertain. The sample in question was PBMCs, obtained approximately 40 days after the first yellow fever vaccination. CDR3 sequence: CSVGRSSTDTQYF. The CDR3, as DNA: TGCAGCGTTGGCAGATCTAGCACAGATACGCAGTATTTT.